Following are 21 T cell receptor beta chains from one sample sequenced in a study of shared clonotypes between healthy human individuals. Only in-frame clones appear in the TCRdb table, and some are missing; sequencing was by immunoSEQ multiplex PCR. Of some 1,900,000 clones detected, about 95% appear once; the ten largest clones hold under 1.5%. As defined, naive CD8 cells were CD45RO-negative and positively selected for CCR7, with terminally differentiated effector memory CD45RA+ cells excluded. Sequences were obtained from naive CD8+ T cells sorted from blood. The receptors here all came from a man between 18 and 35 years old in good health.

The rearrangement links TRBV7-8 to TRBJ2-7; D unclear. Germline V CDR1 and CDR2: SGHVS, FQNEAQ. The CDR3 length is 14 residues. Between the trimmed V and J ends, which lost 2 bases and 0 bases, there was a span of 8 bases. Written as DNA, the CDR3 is TGTGCCAGCAGCTTACAGAGAAGCTCCTACGAGCAGTACTTC. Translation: CASSLQRSSYEQYF.

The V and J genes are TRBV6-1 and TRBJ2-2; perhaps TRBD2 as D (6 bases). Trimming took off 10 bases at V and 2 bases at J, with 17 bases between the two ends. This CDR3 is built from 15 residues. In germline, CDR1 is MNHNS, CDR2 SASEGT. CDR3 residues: CATIPGLLNTGELFF. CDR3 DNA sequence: TGTGCCACCATACCGGGACTTCTCAACACCGGGGAGCTGTTTTTT.

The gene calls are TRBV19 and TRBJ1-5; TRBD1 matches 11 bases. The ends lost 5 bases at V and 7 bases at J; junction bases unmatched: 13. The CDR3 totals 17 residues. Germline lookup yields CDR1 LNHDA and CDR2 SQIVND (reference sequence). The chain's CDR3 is CASSGLVGGQGDQPQHF. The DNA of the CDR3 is TGTGCCAGTAGTGGTCTAGTAGGGGGACAGGGGGACCAGCCCCAGCATTTT.

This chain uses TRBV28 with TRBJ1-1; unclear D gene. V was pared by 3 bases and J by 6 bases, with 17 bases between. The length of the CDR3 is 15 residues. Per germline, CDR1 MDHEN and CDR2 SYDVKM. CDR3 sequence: CASSFPDSTSAEAFF. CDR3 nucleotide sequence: TGTGCCAGCAGTTTCCCTGACTCTACTAGCGCTGAAGCTTTCTTT.

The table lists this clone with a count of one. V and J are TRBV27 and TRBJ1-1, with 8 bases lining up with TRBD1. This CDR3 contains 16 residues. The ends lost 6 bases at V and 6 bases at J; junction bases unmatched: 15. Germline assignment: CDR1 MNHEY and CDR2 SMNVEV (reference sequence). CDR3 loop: CASRVATGVLDAEAFF. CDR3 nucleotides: TGTGCCAGCAGAGTAGCGACAGGGGTTCTAGATGCTGAAGCTTTCTTT.

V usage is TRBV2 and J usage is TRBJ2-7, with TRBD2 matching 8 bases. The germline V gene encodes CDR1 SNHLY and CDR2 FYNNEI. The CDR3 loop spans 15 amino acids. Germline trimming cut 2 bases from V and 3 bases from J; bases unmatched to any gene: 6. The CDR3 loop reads CASSEQASGLYEQYF. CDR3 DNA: TGTGCCAGCAGTGAACAAGCTAGCGGGCTCTACGAGCAGTACTTC.

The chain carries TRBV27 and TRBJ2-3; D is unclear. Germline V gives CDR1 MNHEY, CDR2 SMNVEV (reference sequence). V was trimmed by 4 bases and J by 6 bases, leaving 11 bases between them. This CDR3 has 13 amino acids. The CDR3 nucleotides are TGTGCCAGCAGTTACTTCACCTCCGATACGCAGTATTTT. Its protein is CASSYFTSDTQYF.

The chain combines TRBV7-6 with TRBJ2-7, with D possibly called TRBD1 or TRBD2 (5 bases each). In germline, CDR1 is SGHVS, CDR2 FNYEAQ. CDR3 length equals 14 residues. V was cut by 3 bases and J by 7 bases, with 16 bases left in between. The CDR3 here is CASSFLGPGGEQYF. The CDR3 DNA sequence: TGTGCCAGCAGCTTCTTGGGACCTGGAGGAGAGCAGTACTTC.

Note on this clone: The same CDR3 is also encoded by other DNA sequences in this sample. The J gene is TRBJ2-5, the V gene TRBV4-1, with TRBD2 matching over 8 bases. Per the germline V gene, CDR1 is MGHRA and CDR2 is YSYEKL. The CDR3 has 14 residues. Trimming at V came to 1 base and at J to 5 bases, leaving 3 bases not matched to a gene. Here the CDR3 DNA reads TGCGCCAGCAGCCAAGGGCCTAGCGGGGAGACCCAGTACTTC. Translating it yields CASSQGPSGETQYF.

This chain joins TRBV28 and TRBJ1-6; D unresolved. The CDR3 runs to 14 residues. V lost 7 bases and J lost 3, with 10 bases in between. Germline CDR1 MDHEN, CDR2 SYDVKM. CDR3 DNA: TGTGCCAGCACCCACATTCTCTATAATTCACCCCTCCACTTT. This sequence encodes CASTHILYNSPLHF.

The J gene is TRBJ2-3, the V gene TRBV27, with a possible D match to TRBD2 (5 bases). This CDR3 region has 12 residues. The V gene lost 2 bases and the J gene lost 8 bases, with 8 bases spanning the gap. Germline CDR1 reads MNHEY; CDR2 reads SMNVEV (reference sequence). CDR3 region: CASSLIGGTQYF. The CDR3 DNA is TGTGCCAGCAGTTTAATCGGAGGTACGCAGTATTTT.

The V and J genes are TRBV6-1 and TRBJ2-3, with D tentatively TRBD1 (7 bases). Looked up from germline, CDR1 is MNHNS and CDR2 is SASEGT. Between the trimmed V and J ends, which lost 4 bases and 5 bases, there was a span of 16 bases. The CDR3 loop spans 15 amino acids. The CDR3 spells CASSADRAGRDTQYF. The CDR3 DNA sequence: TGTGCCAGCAGTGCCGACAGGGCGGGGAGAGATACGCAGTATTTT.

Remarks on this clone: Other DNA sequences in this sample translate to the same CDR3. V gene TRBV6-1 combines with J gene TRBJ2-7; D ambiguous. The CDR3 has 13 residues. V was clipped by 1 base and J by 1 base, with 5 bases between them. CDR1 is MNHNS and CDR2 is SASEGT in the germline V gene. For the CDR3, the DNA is TGTGCCAGCAGTGAAGGGCTTTCCTACGAGCAGTACTTC. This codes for CASSEGLSYEQYF.

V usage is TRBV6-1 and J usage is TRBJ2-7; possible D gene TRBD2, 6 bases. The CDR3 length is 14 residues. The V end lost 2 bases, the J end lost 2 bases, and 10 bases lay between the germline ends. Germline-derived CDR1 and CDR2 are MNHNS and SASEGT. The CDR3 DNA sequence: TGTGCCAGCAGTGAACGCCTAGCGCCCTACGAGCAGTACTTC. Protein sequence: CASSERLAPYEQYF.

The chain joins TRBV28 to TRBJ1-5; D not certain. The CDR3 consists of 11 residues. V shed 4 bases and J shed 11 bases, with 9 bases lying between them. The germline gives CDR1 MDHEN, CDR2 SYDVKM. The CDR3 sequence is CASSSGTSQHF. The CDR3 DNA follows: TGTGCCAGCAGTTCCGGAACGTCCCAGCATTTT.

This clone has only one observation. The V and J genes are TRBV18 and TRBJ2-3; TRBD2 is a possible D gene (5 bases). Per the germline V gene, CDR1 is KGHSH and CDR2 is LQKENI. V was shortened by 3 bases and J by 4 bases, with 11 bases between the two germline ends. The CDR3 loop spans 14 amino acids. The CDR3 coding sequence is TGTGCCAGCTCACCTCGGGAACTCCCAGATACGCAGTATTTT. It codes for CASSPRELPDTQYF.

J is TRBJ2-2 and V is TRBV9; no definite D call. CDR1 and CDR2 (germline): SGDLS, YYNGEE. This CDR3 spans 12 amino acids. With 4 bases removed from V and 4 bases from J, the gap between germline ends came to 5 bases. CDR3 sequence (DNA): TGTGCCAGCAGCCCAGCCACCGGGGAGCTGTTTTTT. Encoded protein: CASSPATGELFF. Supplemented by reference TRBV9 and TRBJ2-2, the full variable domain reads DSGVTQTPKHLITATGQRVTLRCSPRSGDLSVYWYQQSLDQGLQFLIQYYNGEERAKGNILERFSAQQFPDLHSELNLSSLELGDSALYFCASSPATGELFFGEGSRLTVL.

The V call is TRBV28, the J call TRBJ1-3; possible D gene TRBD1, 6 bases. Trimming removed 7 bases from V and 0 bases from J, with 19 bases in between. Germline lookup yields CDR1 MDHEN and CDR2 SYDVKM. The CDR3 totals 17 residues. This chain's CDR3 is CASIREGGSSSGNTIYF. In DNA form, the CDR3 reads TGTGCCAGCATTCGAGAGGGGGGTTCTAGCTCTGGAAACACCATATATTTT.

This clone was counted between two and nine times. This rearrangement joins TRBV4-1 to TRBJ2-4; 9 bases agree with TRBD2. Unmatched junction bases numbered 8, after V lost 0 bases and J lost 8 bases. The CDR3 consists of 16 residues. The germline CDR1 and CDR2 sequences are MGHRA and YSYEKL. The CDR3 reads CASSQDPRGGGYIQYF. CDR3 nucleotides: TGCGCCAGCAGCCAAGATCCCCGCGGGGGGGGATACATTCAGTACTTC.

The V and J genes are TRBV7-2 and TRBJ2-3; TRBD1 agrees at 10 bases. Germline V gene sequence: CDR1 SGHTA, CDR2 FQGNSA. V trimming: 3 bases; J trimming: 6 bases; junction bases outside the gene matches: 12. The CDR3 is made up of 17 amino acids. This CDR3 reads CASSFPGQGRVYDTQYF. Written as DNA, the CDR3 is TGTGCCAGCAGCTTTCCGGGACAGGGGCGGGTATACGATACGCAGTATTTT.

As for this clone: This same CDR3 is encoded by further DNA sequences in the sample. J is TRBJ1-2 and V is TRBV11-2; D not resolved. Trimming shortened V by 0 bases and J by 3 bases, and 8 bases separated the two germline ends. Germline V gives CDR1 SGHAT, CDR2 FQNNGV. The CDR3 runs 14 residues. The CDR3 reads CASSLDVGDYGYTF. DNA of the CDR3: TGTGCCAGCAGCTTAGATGTTGGTGACTATGGCTACACCTTC.